Listed here are 17 T cell receptor beta chains from one sample, sequenced in a study of blood T cell repertoires in COVID-19. TCRdb's table, derived via immunoSEQ multiplex PCR, lists solely in-frame clones and lacks some. The sample shows 85,000 to 120,000 clones, approximately 84% of them seen only once. Specimen: peripheral blood. These receptors were obtained from a man aged 40-49 years with active or convalescent COVID-19.

J is TRBJ2-5 and V is TRBV4-1; D not resolved. V lost 3 bases and J 4 bases, leaving 12 bases between the germline ends. The CDR3 runs 14 residues. Per the germline V gene, CDR1 is MGHRA and CDR2 is YSYEKL. CDR3 sequence reads: CASSHTVPGETQYF. The DNA for the CDR3 is TGCGCCAGCAGCCACACGGTCCCCGGAGAGACCCAGTACTTC.

V is TRBV5-1 and J is TRBJ2-2, with 7 bases identical to TRBD2. Unmatched junction bases numbered 16, after V lost 3 bases and J lost 5 bases. The CDR3 is 18 amino acids. Per the germline V gene, CDR1 is SGHRS and CDR2 is YFSETQ. CDR3 coding DNA: TGCGCCAGCAGCTCGGCGGGTAGGCGGGGGAGTCTAACCGGGGAGCTGTTTTTT. Protein product: CASSSAGRRGSLTGELFF.

This chain links TRBV3-1 (or the pseudogene TRBV3-2) with TRBJ1-2; D is ambiguous. This CDR3 is built from 12 residues. Germline loops: CDR1 LGHDT, CDR2 YNNKEL (reference sequence). V shed 1 base and J shed 11 bases, with 11 bases lying between them. The CDR3 spells CASSQAPTSYTF. The CDR3 bases are TGTGCCAGCAGCCAAGCGCCGACAAGTTACACCTTC.

V and J are TRBV5-1 and TRBJ1-2; TRBD1 agrees at 7 bases. J was trimmed by 1 base and V by 5 bases; bases with no gene match: 5. This CDR3 has 14 amino acids. The germline CDR1 and CDR2 sequences are SGHRS and YFSETQ. The CDR3 sequence: CASRPGTVNYGYTF. DNA of the CDR3: TGCGCCAGCAGACCTGGGACAGTTAACTATGGCTACACCTTC.

The V call is TRBV3-1 (or the pseudogene TRBV3-2), the J call TRBJ2-2; a weak D match, TRBD2 (8 bases). The V end lost 1 base, the J end lost 4 bases, and 13 bases lay between the germline ends. Germline V gene sequence: CDR1 LGHDT, CDR2 YNNKEL (reference sequence). This CDR3 contains 16 residues. CDR3 in amino acids: CASSQVAGQTTGELFF. The CDR3 region has the DNA TGTGCCAGCAGCCAAGTAGCGGGACAGACCACCGGGGAGCTGTTTTTT.

The chain employs TRBV3-1 (or the pseudogene TRBV3-2) and TRBJ1-6; D may be TRBD1 (6 bases). Trimming removed 3 bases at V and 9 bases at J, with 12 bases between. Germline CDR1 and CDR2: LGHDT and YNNKEL (reference sequence). This CDR3 contains 14 residues. The CDR3 here is CASSQMGASSPLHF. The CDR3 DNA follows: TGTGCCAGCAGCCAGATGGGGGCGTCTTCACCCCTCCACTTT.

The V call is TRBV2, the J call TRBJ1-2, with TRBD1 matching over 7 bases. J was trimmed by 2 bases and V by 6 bases; bases with no gene match: 0. The CDR3 loop spans 12 amino acids. The germline V gene encodes CDR1 SNHLY and CDR2 FYNNEI. The DNA for the CDR3 is TGTGCCAGCAGGGACAGGAACTATGGCTACACCTTC. This gives the protein CASRDRNYGYTF.

This chain connects TRBV15 to TRBJ1-1, with 9 bases matching TRBD1. From germline, CDR1 is LNHNV and CDR2 YYDKDF (reference sequence). V gave up 1 base and J gave up 6 bases; unmatched junction bases: 12. This CDR3 spans 17 amino acids. The CDR3 sequence: CATSRGRTGGAGAEAFF. CDR3 coding DNA: TGTGCCACCAGCAGAGGTCGAACAGGGGGCGCGGGGGCTGAAGCTTTCTTT. The full variable domain, its missing parts supplied by reference TRBV15 and TRBJ1-1, is DAMVIQNPRYQVTQFGKPVTLSCSQTLNHNVMYWYQQKSSQAPKLLFHYYDKDFNNEADTPDNFQSRRPNTSFCFLDIRSPGLGDTAMYLCATSRGRTGGAGAEAFFGQGTRLTVV.

The chain combines TRBV6-6 with TRBJ1-5; the match to TRBD1 covers 8 bases. This CDR3 is 13 amino acids long. V was clipped by 10 bases and J by 2 bases; unmatched bases: 4. CDR1 MNHNY and CDR2 SVGAGI come from the germline V gene (reference sequence). The CDR3 DNA reads as TGTGCCACCTCGGGACAGGGCAATCAGCCCCAGCATTTT. Its translation is CATSGQGNQPQHF.

The chain employs TRBV6-2 or TRBV6-3 and TRBJ2-3; D not resolved. The germline gives CDR1 MNHEY, CDR2 SVGEGT. Trimming shortened V by 4 bases and J by 5 bases, and 7 bases separated the two germline ends. CDR3 length: 12 amino acids. The chain's CDR3 is CASSSLRDTQYF. In DNA form, the CDR3 reads TGTGCCAGCAGTTCCCTTAGAGATACGCAGTATTTT.

This clone was counted once. This chain links TRBV3-1 (or the pseudogene TRBV3-2) with TRBJ1-6; D call uncertain. The CDR3 consists of 13 residues. V dropped 1 base and J dropped 7 bases, with 5 bases sitting between them. Germline CDR1 reads LGHDT; CDR2 reads YNNKEL (reference sequence). Here the CDR3 DNA reads TGTGCCAGCAGCCAAGCCGGGAATTCACCCCTCCACTTT. Its protein product is CASSQAGNSPLHF.

The V call is TRBV3-1 (or the pseudogene TRBV3-2), the J call TRBJ1-4; D is unresolved. V shed 1 base and J shed 10 bases, with 7 bases lying between them. CDR1 and CDR2 (germline): LGHDT, YNNKEL (reference sequence). This CDR3 region has 12 residues. The CDR3 nucleotides are TGTGCCAGCAGCCAAGGGGCTGGAAAACTGTTTTTT. Translating gives CASSQGAGKLFF.

The V call is TRBV12-3 or TRBV12-4, the J call TRBJ2-7, with a possible D match to TRBD1 (6 bases). Trimming removed 9 bases at V and 1 base at J, with 10 bases between. The CDR3 is 12 residues long. The CDR3 coding sequence is TGTGCCAGTTGGACAGCTTCCTACGAGCAGTACTTC. Translated, it gives CASWTASYEQYF.

This clone was seen only once. The CDR3 spells CASSLARKSPLHF. The CDR3 nucleotides are TGTGCCAGCAGTTTAGCGAGGAAATCACCCCTCCACTTT. The rearrangement uses TRBV12-3 or TRBV12-4 and TRBJ1-6, with D hard to call. This CDR3 comprises 13 residues. V dropped 0 bases and J dropped 10 bases, with 7 bases sitting between them.

This clone has just one count. This rearrangement joins TRBV5-1 to TRBJ1-1; D uncertain. The CDR3 sequence is 13 residues long. The V end was cut by 4 bases, the J end by 4 bases, with 11 bases between. Germline V lookup: CDR1 SGHRS, CDR2 YFSETQ. CDR3 sequence reads: CASSPRSGTEAFF. DNA for the CDR3: TGCGCCAGCAGCCCGCGTTCAGGCACTGAAGCTTTCTTT.

The chain has TRBV6-6 and TRBJ1-1; D possibly corresponds to TRBD1 (5 bases). V lost 2 bases, J lost 2 bases, and 12 bases lay in between. Germline V gives CDR1 MNHNY, CDR2 SVGAGI (reference sequence). The CDR3 runs to 15 residues. As DNA, the CDR3 is TGTGCCAGCAGTTACGGTTTAGGGGCTAACACTGAAGCTTTCTTT. It specifies CASSYGLGANTEAFF.

This clone occurred once. The J gene is TRBJ2-2, the V gene TRBV24-1, with D perhaps TRBD1 (6 bases). Germline-derived CDR1 and CDR2 are KGHDR and SFDVKD. Trimming shortened V by 5 bases and J by 12 bases, and 15 bases separated the two germline ends. This CDR3 is built from 13 residues. The CDR3 loop is CATSADPGTKLFF. CDR3 DNA: TGTGCCACCAGTGCAGACCCCGGGACAAAGCTGTTTTTT.